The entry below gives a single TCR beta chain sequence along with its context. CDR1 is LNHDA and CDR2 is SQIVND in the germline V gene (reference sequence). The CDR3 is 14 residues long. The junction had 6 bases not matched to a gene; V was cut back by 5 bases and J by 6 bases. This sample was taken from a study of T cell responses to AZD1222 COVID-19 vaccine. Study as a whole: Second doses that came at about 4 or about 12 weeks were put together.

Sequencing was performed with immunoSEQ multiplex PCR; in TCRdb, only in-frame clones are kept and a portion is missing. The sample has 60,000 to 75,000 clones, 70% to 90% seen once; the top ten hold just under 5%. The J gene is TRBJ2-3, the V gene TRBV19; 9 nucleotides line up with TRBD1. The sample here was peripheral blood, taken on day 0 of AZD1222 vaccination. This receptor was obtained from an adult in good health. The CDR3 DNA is TGTGCCAGTAGTCCGACAGGGGGAATCGATACGCAGTATTTT. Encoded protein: CASSPTGGIDTQYF.